These T cell receptor beta chains were read from a single sample in a study of blood T cell repertoires in COVID-19. Here immunoSEQ multiplex PCR was the method, and the copy in TCRdb shows in-frame clones only, minus some. The sample includes 25,000 to 30,000 clones, 65% to 70% of them seen just once. Sequenced material: peripheral blood. Receptors originate from a human donor in a cohort sampled during active COVID-19. CDR3s include the opening cysteine and the closing phenylalanine or tryptophan. Fields, in order: J gene, D gene, V gene, clone size, CDR3 protein, CDR3 DNA. A D gene is named only where the DNA matches it firmly. Not all rows give a size; the values are once, few, many and, for expanded clones, a class.

>TRBJ2-7|TRBD2|TRBV7-9|NA
CASSLGTSGSHEQYF
TGTGCCAGCAGCTTAGGGACTAGCGGGAGCCACGAGCAGTACTTC
>TRBJ2-2|NA|TRBV5-1|few
CASSSSRGTGELFF
TGCGCCAGCAGCTCCTCTCGGGGTACCGGGGAGCTGTTTTTT
>TRBJ2-5|NA|TRBV2|once
CASSAVQRSQETQYF
TGTGCCAGCAGTGCGGTGCAGAGGAGCCAAGAGACCCAGTACTTC
>TRBJ1-1|NA|TRBV15|NA
CASSTPSNTEAFF
TGTGCCTCTAGCACCCCATCGAACACTGAAGCTTTCTTT
>TRBJ1-3|NA|TRBV7-2|NA
CASSLAEVYAGNTIYF
TGTGCCAGCAGCTTAGCCGAGGTATACGCTGGAAACACCATATATTTT
>TRBJ1-1|NA|TRBV3-1/TRBV3-2|NA
CASSNQGAEGAEAFF
TGTGCCAGCAGCAACCAAGGGGCCGAGGGGGCTGAAGCTTTCTTT
>TRBJ2-7|NA|TRBV6-2/TRBV6-3|few
CASSYRGYLDEQYF
TGTGCCAGCAGTTACCGGGGGTATCTCGACGAGCAGTACTTC
>TRBJ2-6|NA|TRBV7-3|NA
CASSLSSGANVLTF
TGTGCCAGCAGCCTATCTTCTGGGGCCAACGTCCTGACTTTC
>TRBJ2-3|NA|TRBV6-6|once
CASSHGGTDTQYF
TGTGCCAGCAGCCACGGAGGCACAGATACGCAGTATTTT
>TRBJ2-7|TRBD2|TRBV28|NA
CASSEAGASYEQYF
TGTGCCAGCAGTGAAGCGGGAGCTTCGTACGAGCAGTACTTC
>TRBJ2-1|TRBD2|TRBV14|NA
CASSPGLAGANEQFF
TGTGCCAGCAGCCCTGGACTAGCGGGAGCCAATGAGCAGTTCTTC
>TRBJ2-5|TRBD1|TRBV7-2|NA
CASSFQGESGETQYF
TGTGCCAGCAGCTTCCAGGGGGAGTCGGGGGAGACCCAGTACTTC
>TRBJ1-2|NA|TRBV15|NA
CATSGGQSLSYGYTF
TGTGCCACCAGCGGCGGACAGTCCTTGTCCTATGGCTACACCTTC
>TRBJ2-3|TRBD2|TRBV7-9|NA
CASSTGLAGVSSTDTQYF
TGTGCCAGCAGCACCGGACTAGCGGGAGTCTCTAGCACAGATACGCAGTATTTT
>TRBJ2-7|TRBD2|TRBV5-6|few
CASSYETSPYEQYF
TGTGCCAGCAGCTATGAGACTAGCCCCTACGAGCAGTACTTC
>TRBJ2-1|NA|TRBV7-3|few
CASSLGGDEQFF
TGTGCCAGCAGCTTAGGCGGAGATGAGCAGTTCTTC
>TRBJ1-2|NA|TRBV7-9|few
CASSFPGGGYGYTF
TGTGCCAGCAGCTTCCCGGGGGGGGGCTATGGCTACACCTTC
>TRBJ2-7|TRBD1|TRBV28|NA
CASSGQGWDEQYF
TGTGCCAGCAGTGGACAGGGGTGGGACGAGCAGTACTTC
>TRBJ1-2|NA|TRBV28|NA
CASSGGPGAIRRGYTF
TGTGCCAGCAGCGGGGGGCCGGGGGCGATAAGAAGGGGCTACACCTTC
>TRBJ2-7|TRBD1|TRBV2|few
CASSKRDRTYEQYF
TGTGCCAGCAGTAAAAGGGACAGAACCTACGAGCAGTACTTC
>TRBJ1-1|NA|TRBV13|NA
CASSSTGLGHLNTEAFF
TGTGCCAGCAGCTCTACAGGCTTAGGTCACCTGAACACTGAAGCTTTCTTT
>TRBJ2-7|TRBD1|TRBV6-6|NA
CASSLGQAVSEQYF
TGTGCCAGCAGTTTAGGACAGGCGGTTAGCGAGCAGTACTTC
>TRBJ2-5|TRBD2|TRBV6-4|NA
CASSDQRGGTQYF
TGTGCCAGCAGTGACCAACGGGGGGGGACCCAGTACTTC
>TRBJ2-7|TRBD2|TRBV18|NA
CASSQDQLAGGHF
TGTGCCAGCTCACAGGATCAACTAGCGGGAGGCCACTTC
>TRBJ2-5|NA|TRBV5-1|NA
CASSLGTKQETQYF
TGCGCCAGCAGCCTCGGGACAAAACAAGAGACCCAGTACTTC
>TRBJ1-2|TRBD1|TRBV6-5|NA
CASSYGTGSYGYTF
TGTGCCAGCAGTTACGGGACAGGTTCCTATGGCTACACCTTC
>TRBJ2-7|TRBD2|TRBV11-1|NA
CASSLAGMTSGSGEQYF
TGTGCCAGCAGCTTAGCGGGGATGACTAGCGGGAGTGGCGAGCAGTACTTC